The 5 T cell receptor beta chains below were found in one sample sequenced in a study of CD8 T cells in ankylosing spondylitis. TCRdb re-called the 5' RACE reads through MiXCR, storing one row per CDR3 protein. The table lists fewer than 400,000 distinct CDR3 sequences, about a fifth of them singletons. No antigen has been assigned to these receptors. Study observations and caveats: Roughly 8 highly homologous variants formed a TCR beta motif that appeared characteristic of ankylosing spondylitis blood.

Sequencing was performed on blood, either unsorted or a sorted T cell fraction (not recorded which). The origin of the receptors is a male donor with ankylosing spondylitis.

This clonotype was detected many times. The chain employs TRBV29-1 and TRBJ2-1; the D is unclear. Germline V gene sequence: CDR1 SQVTM, CDR2 ANQGSEA. Trimming pared 7 bases from V and 8 bases from J, leaving 12 bases between. This CDR3 has 11 amino acids. CDR3 nucleotide sequence: TGCAGCGCCGCAAGTTTTGATGAGCAGTTCTTC. It codes for CSAASFDEQFF.

This clonotype was counted ten times or more. The V gene is TRBV2, the J gene TRBJ1-5; D unclear. Germline V gives CDR1 SNHLY, CDR2 FYNNEI. V gave up 6 bases and J gave up 4 bases, with 7 bases separating them. The CDR3 is 12 residues long. CDR3 region: CASRRSNQPQHF. The CDR3 DNA reads TGTGCCAGCAGGCGGAGTAATCAGCCCCAGCATTTT.

The chain is built from TRBV7-2 and TRBJ2-7; 8 bases align to TRBD1. This CDR3 is built from 16 residues. The germline V gene has CDR1 SGHTA and CDR2 FQGNSA. V gave up 5 bases and J gave up 2 bases; unmatched junction bases: 11. The CDR3 here is CASSRQTGDETYEQYF. The CDR3, as DNA: TGTGCCAGCAGCCGACAGACAGGGGACGAGACCTACGAGCAGTACTTC.

The chain carries TRBV5-1 and TRBJ1-5; D might be TRBD1 (6 bases). V was cut by 4 bases and J by 2 bases, with 16 bases left in between. The CDR3 consists of 16 residues. CDR1 is SGHRS and CDR2 is YFSETQ in the germline V gene. The CDR3 DNA follows: TGCGCCAGCAGCCCGGTGGGGGGCACGGGCAATCAGCCCCAGCATTTT. Translating it yields CASSPVGGTGNQPQHF.

The gene calls are TRBV11-3 and TRBJ2-1; D unclear. CDR1 is SGHNT, CDR2 YENEEA, per germline. The CDR3 consists of 17 residues. The ends were cut back, 1 base at V and 1 base at J, with 14 bases in the middle. CDR3 in DNA: TGTGCCAGCAGCTTAGGCTCCCTTGACGGGTCCTACAATGAGCAGTTCTTC. Its protein product is CASSLGSLDGSYNEQFF.